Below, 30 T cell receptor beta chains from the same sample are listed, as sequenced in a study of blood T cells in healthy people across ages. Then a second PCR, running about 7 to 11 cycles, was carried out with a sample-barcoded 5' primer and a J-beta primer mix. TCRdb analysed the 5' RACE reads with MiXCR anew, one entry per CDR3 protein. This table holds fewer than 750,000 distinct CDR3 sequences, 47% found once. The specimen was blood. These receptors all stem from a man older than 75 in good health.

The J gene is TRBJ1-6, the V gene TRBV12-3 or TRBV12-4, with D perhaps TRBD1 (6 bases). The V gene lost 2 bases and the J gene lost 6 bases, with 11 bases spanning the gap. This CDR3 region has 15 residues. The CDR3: CASSLTGPPNSPLHF. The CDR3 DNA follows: TGTGCCAGCAGTTTAACAGGGCCCCCTAATTCACCCCTCCACTTT.

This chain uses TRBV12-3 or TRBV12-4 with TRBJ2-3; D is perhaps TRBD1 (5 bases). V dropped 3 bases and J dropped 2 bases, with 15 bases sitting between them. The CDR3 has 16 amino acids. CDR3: CASSFLGATHTDTQYF. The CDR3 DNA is TGTGCCAGCAGTTTTCTTGGGGCCACACACACAGATACGCAGTATTTT.

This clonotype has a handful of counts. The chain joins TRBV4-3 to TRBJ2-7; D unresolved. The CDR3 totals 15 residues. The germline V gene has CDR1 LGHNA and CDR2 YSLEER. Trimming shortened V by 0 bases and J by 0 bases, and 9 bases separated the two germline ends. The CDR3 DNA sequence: TGCGCCAGCAGCCAAGAGGCACGGTTCTCCTACGAGCAGTACTTC. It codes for CASSQEARFSYEQYF.

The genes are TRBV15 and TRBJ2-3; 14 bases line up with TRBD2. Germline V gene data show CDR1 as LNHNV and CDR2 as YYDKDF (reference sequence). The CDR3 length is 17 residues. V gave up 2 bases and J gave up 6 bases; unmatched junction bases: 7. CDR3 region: CATSRRPGLAGVDTQYF. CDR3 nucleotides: TGTGCCACCAGCAGACGGCCGGGACTAGCGGGAGTTGATACGCAGTATTTT.

Here the CDR3 DNA reads TGTGCCAGCAGTTGGGACCCCGAGGGGCAGTACTTC. Translating it yields CASSWDPEGQYF. The chain recombines TRBV12-3 or TRBV12-4 with TRBJ2-7; D is tentatively TRBD1 or TRBD2 (5 bases each). V lost 4 bases and J 9 bases, leaving 13 bases between the germline ends. CDR3 length equals 12 residues.

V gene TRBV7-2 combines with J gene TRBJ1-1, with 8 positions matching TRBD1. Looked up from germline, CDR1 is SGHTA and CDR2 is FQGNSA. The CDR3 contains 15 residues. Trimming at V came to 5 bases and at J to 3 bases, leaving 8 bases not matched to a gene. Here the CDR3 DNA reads TGTGCCAGCAGCCGGACAGGGAATCTAGACACTGAAGCTTTCTTT. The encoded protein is CASSRTGNLDTEAFF.

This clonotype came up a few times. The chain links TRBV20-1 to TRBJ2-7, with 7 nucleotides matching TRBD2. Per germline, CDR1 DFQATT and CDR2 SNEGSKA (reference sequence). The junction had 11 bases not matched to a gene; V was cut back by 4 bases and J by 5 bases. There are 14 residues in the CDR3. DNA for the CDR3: TGCAGTGCTAATTCTGCAGTGGGGAGGGACGAGCAGTACTTC. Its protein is CSANSAVGRDEQYF.

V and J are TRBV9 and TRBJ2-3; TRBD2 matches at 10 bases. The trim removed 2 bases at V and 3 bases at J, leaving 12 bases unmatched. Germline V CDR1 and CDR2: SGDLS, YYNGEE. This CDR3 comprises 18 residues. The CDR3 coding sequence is TGTGCCAGCAGCGTCCCGGCTAGCGGGGGTCCCGGGACAGATACGCAGTATTTT. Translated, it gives CASSVPASGGPGTDTQYF.

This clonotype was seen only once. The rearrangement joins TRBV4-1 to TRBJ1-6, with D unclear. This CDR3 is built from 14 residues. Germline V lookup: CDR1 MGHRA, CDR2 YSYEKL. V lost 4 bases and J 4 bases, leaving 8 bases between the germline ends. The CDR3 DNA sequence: TGCGCCAGCAGCCCCCAAGATTATAATTCACCCCTCCACTTT. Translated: CASSPQDYNSPLHF.

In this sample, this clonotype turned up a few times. The CDR3 DNA follows: TGTGCCAGCAGCCAAGTGTCTAGCGGGAGTGATGAGCAGTTCTTC. Protein sequence: CASSQVSSGSDEQFF. This chain uses TRBV4-2 with TRBJ2-1; 10 bases map to TRBD2. CDR3 size: 15 residues. Germline V gives CDR1 LGHNA, CDR2 YNFKEQ. The V and J ends lost 1 base and 8 bases, in that order; junction bases with no gene match: 5.

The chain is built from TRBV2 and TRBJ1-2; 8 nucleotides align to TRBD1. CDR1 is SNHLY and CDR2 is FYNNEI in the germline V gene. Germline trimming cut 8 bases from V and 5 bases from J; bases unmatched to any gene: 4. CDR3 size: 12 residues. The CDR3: CASPGQEYGYTF. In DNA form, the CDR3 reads TGTGCCAGCCCGGGACAGGAATATGGCTACACCTTC.

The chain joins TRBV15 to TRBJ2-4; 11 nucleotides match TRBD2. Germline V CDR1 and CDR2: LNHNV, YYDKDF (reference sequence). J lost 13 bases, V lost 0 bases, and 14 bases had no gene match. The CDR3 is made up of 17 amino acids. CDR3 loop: CATSRERPGPLAGGQYF. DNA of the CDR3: TGTGCCACCAGCAGAGAGCGGCCCGGCCCCCTAGCGGGAGGCCAGTACTTC. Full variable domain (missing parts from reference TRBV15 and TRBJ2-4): DAMVIQNPRYQVTQFGKPVTLSCSQTLNHNVMYWYQQKSSQAPKLLFHYYDKDFNNEADTPDNFQSRRPNTSFCFLDIRSPGLGDTAMYLCATSRERPGPLAGGQYFGAGTRLSVL.

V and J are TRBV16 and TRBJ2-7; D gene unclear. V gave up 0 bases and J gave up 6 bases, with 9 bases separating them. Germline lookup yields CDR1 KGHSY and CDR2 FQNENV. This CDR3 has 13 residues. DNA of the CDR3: TGTGCCAGCAGCCAATCGTCACTCTTCGAGCAGTACTTC. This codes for CASSQSSLFEQYF.

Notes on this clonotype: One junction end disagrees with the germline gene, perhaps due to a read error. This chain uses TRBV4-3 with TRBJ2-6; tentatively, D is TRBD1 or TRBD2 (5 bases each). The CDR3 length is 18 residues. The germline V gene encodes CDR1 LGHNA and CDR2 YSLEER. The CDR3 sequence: CASSQVSVSSYGANILTF. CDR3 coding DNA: TGCGCCAGCAGCCAAGTCTCAGTCTCTAGCTACGGGGCCAACATCCTGACTTTC.

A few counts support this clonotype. The CDR3 coding sequence is TGTGCCACCAGCAGAGATTTAGCGGGAGTTCGAAATGAGCAGTTCTTC. Its protein is CATSRDLAGVRNEQFF. The V gene is TRBV15, the J gene TRBJ2-1; 9 positions match TRBD2. With 0 bases clipped from V and 7 bases from J, the junction kept 7 bases outside the gene matches. Germline V gene sequence: CDR1 LNHNV, CDR2 YYDKDF (reference sequence). This CDR3 is built from 16 residues.

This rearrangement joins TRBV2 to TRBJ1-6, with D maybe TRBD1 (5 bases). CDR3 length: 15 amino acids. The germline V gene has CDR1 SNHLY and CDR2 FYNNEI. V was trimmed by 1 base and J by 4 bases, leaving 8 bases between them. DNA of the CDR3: TGTGCCAGCAGTGAAGGGCAGGGATATAATTCACCCCTCCACTTT. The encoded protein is CASSEGQGYNSPLHF.

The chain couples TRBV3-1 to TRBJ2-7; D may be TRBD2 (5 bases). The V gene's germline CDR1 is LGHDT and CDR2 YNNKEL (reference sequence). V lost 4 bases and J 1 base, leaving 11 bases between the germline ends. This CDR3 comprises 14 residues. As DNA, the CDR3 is TGTGCCAGCAGCCCTTACCCGGGGTCCTACGAGCAGTACTTC. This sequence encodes CASSPYPGSYEQYF.

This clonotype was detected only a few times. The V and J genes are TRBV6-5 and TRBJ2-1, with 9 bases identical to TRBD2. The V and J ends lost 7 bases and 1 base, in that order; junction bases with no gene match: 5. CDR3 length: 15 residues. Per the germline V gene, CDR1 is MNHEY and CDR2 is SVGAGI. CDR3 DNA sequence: TGTGCCAGCATCCCGGCGGGAGGGTCCTACAATGAGCAGTTCTTC. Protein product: CASIPAGGSYNEQFF.

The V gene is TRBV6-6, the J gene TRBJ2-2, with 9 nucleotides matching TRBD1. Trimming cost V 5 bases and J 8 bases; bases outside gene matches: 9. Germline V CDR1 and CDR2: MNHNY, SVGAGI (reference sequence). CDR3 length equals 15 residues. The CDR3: CASSAVGQGGGELFF. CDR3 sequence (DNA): TGTGCCAGCAGTGCTGTGGGACAGGGCGGTGGGGAGCTGTTTTTT.

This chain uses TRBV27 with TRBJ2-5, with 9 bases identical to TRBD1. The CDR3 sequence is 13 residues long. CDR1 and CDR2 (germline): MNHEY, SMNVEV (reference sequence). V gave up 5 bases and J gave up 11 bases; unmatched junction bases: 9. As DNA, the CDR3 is TGTGCCAGCAGTGCGGGCCGGACAGGGGAGCAGTACTTC. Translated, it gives CASSAGRTGEQYF.

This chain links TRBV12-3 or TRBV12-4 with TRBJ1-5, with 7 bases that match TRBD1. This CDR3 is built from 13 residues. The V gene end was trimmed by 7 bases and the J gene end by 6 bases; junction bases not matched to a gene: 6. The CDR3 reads CASKGGLSQPQHF. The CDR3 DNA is TGTGCCAGCAAAGGGGGCCTGAGTCAGCCCCAGCATTTT.

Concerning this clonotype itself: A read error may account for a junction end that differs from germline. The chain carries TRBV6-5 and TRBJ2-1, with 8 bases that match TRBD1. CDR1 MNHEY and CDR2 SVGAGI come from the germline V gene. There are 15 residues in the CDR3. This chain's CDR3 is CASNGQGGSYKEQFF. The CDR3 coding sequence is TGTGCCAGCAACGGACAGGGAGGCTCCTACAAGGAGCAGTTCTTC.

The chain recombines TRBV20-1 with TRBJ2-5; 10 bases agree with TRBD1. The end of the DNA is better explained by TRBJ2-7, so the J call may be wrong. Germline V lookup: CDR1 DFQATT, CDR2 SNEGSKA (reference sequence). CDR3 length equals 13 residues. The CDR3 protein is CSAREGQGYEQYF. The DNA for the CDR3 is TGCAGTGCTAGAGAGGGACAGGGGTACGAGCAGTACTTC.

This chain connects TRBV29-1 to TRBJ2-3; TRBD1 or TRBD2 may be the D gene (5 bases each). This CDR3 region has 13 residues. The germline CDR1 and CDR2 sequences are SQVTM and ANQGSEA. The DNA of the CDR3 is TGCAGTTTCCGGCTGGGGGACACAGATACGCAGTATTTT. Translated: CSFRLGDTDTQYF.

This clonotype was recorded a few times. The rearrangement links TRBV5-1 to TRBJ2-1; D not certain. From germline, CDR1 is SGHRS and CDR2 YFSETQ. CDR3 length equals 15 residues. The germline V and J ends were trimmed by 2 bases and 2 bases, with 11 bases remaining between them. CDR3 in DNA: TGCGCCAGCAGCTTAGTGTCTACGACCTACAATGAGCAGTTCTTC. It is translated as CASSLVSTTYNEQFF.

As DNA, the CDR3 is TGTGCCAGCAGTTATGCAGGGTGGCCCCCCACTTTTAACATTCAGTACTTC. Encoded protein: CASSYAGWPPTFNIQYF. V and J are TRBV12-3 or TRBV12-4 and TRBJ2-4, with D perhaps TRBD1 (5 bases). The CDR3 covers 17 residues. Deletions cut 4 bases from V and 7 bases from J, with 23 bases between.

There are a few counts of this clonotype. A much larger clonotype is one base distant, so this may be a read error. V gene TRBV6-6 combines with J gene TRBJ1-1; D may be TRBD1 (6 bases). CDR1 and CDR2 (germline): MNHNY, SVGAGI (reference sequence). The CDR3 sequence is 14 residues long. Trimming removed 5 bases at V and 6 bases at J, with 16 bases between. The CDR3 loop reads CASSDMGAQAEAFF. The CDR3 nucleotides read TGTGCCAGCAGTGATATGGGGGCTCAGGCTGAAGCTTTCTTT.

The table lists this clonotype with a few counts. The CDR3 nucleotides are TGTGCCAGCAGCTTATTTTTGGGGAATTACAATGAGCAGTTCTTC. It codes for CASSLFLGNYNEQFF. V is TRBV11-2 and J is TRBJ2-1; no clear D. The CDR3 length is 15 residues. V dropped 2 bases and J dropped 4 bases, with 12 bases sitting between them. Germline CDR1 and CDR2: SGHAT and FQNNGV.

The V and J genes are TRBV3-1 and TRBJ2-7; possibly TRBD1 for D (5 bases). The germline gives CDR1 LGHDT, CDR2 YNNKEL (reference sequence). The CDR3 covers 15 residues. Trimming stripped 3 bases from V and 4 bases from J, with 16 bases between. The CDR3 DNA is TGTGCCAGCAGCCAGGAGACAGCGCAGCAATACGAGCAGTACTTC. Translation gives CASSQETAQQYEQYF.

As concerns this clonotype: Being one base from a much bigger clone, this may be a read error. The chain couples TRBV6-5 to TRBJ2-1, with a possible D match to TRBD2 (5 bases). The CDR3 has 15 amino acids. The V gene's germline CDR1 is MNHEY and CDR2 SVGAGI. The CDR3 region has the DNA TGTGCCAGCAGCTTACTTCGGAGGTCCTACAATGAGCGGTTCTTC. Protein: CASSLLRRSYNERFF.